The text below deals with one T cell receptor beta chain. Its antigen is currently unknown. This sample is part of a study of cytomegalovirus exposure and HLA in healthy donors. Across the whole study: Ancestry clustering placed around 80% of some 400 genotyped donors in the Caucasian-associated cluster. Study-wide points: Being indistinguishable, some V segments were excluded, TRBV6-2 and TRBV6-3 among them. A later analysis appeared to link common viral pathogens to several of the most significant clusters.

Researchers ran the PCR with 60 Vbeta and 13 Jbeta primers. Repertoires were generated with immunoSEQ multiplex PCR, while TCRdb's copy carries only in-frame clones and drops some. This table holds hundreds of thousands of clones, about 90% found once. This CDR3 is built from 15 residues. The V gene end was trimmed by 3 bases and the J gene end by 7 bases; junction bases not matched to a gene: 11. The germline gives CDR1 MNHEY, CDR2 SVGAGI. The receptor was isolated from a woman aged 18-29 years in good health and CMV-seronegative. The genes are TRBV6-5 and TRBJ1-2, with 7 bases identical to TRBD1. The material sequenced was PBMCs. The chain's CDR3 is CASSYTAGQLGGYTF. The CDR3 DNA follows: TGTGCCAGCAGTTATACTGCGGGACAGTTGGGTGGCTACACCTTC.